This T cell receptor (beta chain) stems from a study of neoadjuvant anti-PD-1 for oral cavity cancer (dated by TCRdb to the early 2020s). About the study as a whole: Before undergoing curative-intent surgical resection, most patients got three to four biweekly nivolumab doses at 3 mg/kg. For patients who did not progress, a fourth nivolumab dose was given around day 43, followed by definitive surgical resection on days 50-56. Under RECIST 1.1, a patient counted as a responder if showing complete response, partial response or stable disease, and as a non-responder if showing progression. There were more than 10 patients in the parent correlative cohort, and the response rate was roughly 34%. The investigation overall reported the following: After neoadjuvant nivolumab, non-responders showed significantly higher T cell clonality (Gini index) in PBMCs than responders did. The TCR analyses had only a few patients in each response group, and the authors called for validation in larger cohorts. Higher pretreatment blood TCRbeta clonality and lower post-treatment tumor TCRbeta clonality were correlated with higher pretreatment blood Treg/Th17 ratios.

For deep sequencing of PBMC libraries, mostly about 450 ng of input genomic DNA was used, and six replicates were run per sample. The immunoSEQ hsTCRbeta kit was used to prepare TCRbeta libraries, following the manufacturer's instructions. An Illumina NovaSeq 6000 S4 flow cell was used to sequence the final libraries, which had first been combined to 3 nM. Per the authors' processing: The immunoSEQ Analyzer was used for raw data preprocessing and quality control. The analysis was restricted to productive rearrangements, with each unique CDR3 amino acid sequence defining a clonotype. Repertoire clonality was estimated as the Gini-Simpson index, which was calculated using the R package tcR. Gini indices were compared with Student's t test, and associations with tumor size change were assessed by Pearson correlation. Here the immuneACCESS table is served through TCRdb, limited to in-frame sequences with V and J called. Missing clones are a known gap in these copies; in checked studies unresolved V genes cover under half, and the rest lacks a known reason. V, J and clone size derive from that table, while D and trimming were established from the DNA sequence. This sample gives tens of thousands of clones in total; around 83% of them show up just once. Together, the top ten hold around 3.2% of the sample.

The CDR3 covers 13 residues, taking in both the cysteine and the phenylalanine. Left in the record is the CDR3 DNA by itself, 39 bases read in frame from the first base. CDR1 and CDR2 were assigned from the germline V gene as MNHNS and SASEGT. V lost 10 bases and J lost 8 bases, and the count of bases not matched to a germline gene is 9. This clone has just a few counts. The antigen it binds to is not known. No quality values exist for individual bases; no much larger clone is one base distant. The time point tag for this specimen amounts to: before neoadjuvant nivolumab. Patients had been newly diagnosed with stage II-IVA oral cavity squamous cell carcinoma, and no prior systemic or radiation treatment had been given to the patients. The cohort was composed of patients with HPV-negative, locally advanced oral cavity squamous cell carcinoma. No culture maintenance or expansion was done, as the peripheral blood mononuclear cells went straight to analysis. Samples came from a longitudinal correlative study of a single-arm phase II trial of neoadjuvant nivolumab in oral cavity squamous cell carcinoma. Subject-matched pre- and post-treatment PBMCs and tumors from three responders and three non-responders were subjected to genomic DNA-based TCRbeta sequencing. Peripheral blood mononuclear cells were collected before nivolumab treatment and were collected again after treatment, at the time of surgery. The Maxwell RSC DNA from Cells kit was used to extract genomic DNA from PBMCs.

This sequence originates from a person between 40 and 79 years old with oral cavity squamous cell carcinoma. The rearranged segments are TRBV6-1 and TRBJ1-4, with 8 bases matching TRBD1. The sequences come from PBMCs, collected before nivolumab (anti-PD-1) treatment. The DNA sequence is given as TGTGCCACCCGGACAGGGAAGGGCGAAAAACTGTTTTTT. Its coded protein is CATRTGKGEKLFF.